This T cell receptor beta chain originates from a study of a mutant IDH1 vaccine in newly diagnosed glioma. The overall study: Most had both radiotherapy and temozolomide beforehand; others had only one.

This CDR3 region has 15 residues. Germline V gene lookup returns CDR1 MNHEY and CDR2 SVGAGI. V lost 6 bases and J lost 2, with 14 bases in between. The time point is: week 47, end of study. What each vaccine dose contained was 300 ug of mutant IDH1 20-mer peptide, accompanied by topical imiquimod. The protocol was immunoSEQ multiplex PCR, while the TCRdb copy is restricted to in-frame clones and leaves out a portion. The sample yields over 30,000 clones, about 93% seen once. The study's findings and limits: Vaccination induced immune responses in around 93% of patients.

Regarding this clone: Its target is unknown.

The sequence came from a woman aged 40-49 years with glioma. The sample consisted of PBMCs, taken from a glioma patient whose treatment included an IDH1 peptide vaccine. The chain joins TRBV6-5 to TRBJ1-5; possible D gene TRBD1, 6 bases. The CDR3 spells CASRPTGIGNQPQHF. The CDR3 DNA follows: TGTGCCAGCAGGCCTACAGGGATAGGCAATCAGCCCCAGCATTTT.